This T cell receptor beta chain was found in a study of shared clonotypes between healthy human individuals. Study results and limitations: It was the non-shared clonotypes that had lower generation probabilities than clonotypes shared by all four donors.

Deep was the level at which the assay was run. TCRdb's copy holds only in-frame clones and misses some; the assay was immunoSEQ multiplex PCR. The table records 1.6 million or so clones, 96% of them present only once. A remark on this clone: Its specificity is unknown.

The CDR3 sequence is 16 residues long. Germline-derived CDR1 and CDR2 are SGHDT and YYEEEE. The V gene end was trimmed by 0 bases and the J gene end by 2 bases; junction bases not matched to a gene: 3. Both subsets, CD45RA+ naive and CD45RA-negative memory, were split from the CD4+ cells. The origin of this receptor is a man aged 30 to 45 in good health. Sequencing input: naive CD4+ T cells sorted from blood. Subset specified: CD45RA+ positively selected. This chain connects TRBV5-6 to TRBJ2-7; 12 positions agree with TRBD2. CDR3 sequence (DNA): TGTGCCAGCAGCTTGGTGGGACTAGCGGGCGCCTACGAGCAGTACTTC. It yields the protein CASSLVGLAGAYEQYF.